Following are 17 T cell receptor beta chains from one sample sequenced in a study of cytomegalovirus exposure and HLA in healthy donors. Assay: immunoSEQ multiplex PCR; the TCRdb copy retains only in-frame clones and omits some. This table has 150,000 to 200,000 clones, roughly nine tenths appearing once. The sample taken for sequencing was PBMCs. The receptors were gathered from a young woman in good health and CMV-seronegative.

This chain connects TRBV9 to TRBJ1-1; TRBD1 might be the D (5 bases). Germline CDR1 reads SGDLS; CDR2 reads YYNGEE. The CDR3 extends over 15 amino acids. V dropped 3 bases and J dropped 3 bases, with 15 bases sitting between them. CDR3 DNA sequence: TGTGCCAGCAGCGACGGGGACGGGGGTGACACTGAAGCTTTCTTT. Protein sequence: CASSDGDGGDTEAFF.

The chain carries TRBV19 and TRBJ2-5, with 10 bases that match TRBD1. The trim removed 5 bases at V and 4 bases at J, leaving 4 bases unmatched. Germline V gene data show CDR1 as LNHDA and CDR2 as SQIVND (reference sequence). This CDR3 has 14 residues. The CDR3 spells CASSGTGVLETQYF. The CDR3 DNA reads TGTGCCAGTAGTGGGACAGGGGTTTTAGAGACCCAGTACTTC.

As DNA, the CDR3 is TGCGCCAGCAGCCTAGCGGGTTTGGTAGATACGCAGTATTTT. The encoded protein is CASSLAGLVDTQYF. The V gene is TRBV4-1, the J gene TRBJ2-3; 7 nucleotides match TRBD2. Germline lookup yields CDR1 MGHRA and CDR2 YSYEKL. J was trimmed by 5 bases and V by 4 bases; bases with no gene match: 6. The CDR3 consists of 14 residues.

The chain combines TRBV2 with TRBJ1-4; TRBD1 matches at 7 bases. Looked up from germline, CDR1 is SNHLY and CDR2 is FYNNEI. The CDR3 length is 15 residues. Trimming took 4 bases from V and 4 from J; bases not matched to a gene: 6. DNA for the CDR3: TGTGCCAGCAGTGCGACAGGGCTTAATAATGAAAAACTGTTTTTT. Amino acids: CASSATGLNNEKLFF. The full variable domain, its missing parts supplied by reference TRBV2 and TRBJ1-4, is EPEVTQTPSHQVTQMGQEVILRCVPISNHLYFYWYRQILGQKVEFLVSFYNNEISEKSEIFDDQFSVERPDGSNFTLKIRSTKLEDSAMYFCASSATGLNNEKLFFGSGTQLSVL.

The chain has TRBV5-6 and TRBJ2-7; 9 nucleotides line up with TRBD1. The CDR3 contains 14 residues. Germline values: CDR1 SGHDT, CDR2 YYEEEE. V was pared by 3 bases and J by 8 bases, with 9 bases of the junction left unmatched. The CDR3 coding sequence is TGTGCCAGCAGCTCCGGGACAGGGACGAATAAGCAGTACTTC. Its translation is CASSSGTGTNKQYF.

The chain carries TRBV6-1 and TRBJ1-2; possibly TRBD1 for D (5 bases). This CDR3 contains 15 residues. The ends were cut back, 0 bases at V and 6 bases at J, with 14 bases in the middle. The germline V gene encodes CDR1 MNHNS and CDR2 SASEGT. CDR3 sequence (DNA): TGTGCCAGCAGTGAAGCGTCGAGCAGGGTTCATGGCTACACCTTC. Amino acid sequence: CASSEASSRVHGYTF.

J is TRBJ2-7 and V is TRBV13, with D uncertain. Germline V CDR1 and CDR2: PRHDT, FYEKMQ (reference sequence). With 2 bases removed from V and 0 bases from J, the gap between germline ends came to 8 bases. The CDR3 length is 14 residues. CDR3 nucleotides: TGTGCCAGCAGCTTACAACTGACCTCCTACGAGCAGTACTTC. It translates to CASSLQLTSYEQYF.

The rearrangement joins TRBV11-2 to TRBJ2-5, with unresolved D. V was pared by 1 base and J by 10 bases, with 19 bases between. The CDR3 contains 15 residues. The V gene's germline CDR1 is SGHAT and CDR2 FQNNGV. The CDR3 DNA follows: TGTGCCAGCAGCTTAGTCTCCCCAACCCCCCGTTTCCAGTACTTC. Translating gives CASSLVSPTPRFQYF.

The CDR3 sequence is CASSFGPNTEAFF. The CDR3 bases are TGTGCCAGCAGCTTTGGCCCTAACACTGAAGCTTTCTTT. The V and J genes are TRBV7-9 and TRBJ1-1, with unresolved D. V lost 3 bases and J 2 bases, leaving 7 bases between the germline ends. Germline V gene data show CDR1 as SEHNR and CDR2 as FQNEAQ (reference sequence). The CDR3 covers 13 residues.

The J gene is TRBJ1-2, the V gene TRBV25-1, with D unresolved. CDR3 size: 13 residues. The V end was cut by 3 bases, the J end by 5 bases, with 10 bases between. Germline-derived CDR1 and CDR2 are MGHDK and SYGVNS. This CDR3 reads CASSERENYGYTF. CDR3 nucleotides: TGTGCCAGCAGTGAGAGGGAGAATTATGGCTACACCTTC.

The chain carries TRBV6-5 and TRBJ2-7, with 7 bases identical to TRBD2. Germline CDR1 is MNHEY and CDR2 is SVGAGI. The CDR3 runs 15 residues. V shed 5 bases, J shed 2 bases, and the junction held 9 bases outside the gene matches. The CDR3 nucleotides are TGTGCCAGCAGTCTAAGCGGGGCCACCACCTACGAGCAGTACTTC. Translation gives CASSLSGATTYEQYF.

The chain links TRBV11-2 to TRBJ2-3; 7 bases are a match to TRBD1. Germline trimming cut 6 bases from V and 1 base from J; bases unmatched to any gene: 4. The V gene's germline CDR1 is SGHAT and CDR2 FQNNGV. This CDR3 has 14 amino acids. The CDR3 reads CASSRTGGTDTQYF. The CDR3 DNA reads TGTGCCAGCAGTCGGACAGGTGGCACAGATACGCAGTATTTT.

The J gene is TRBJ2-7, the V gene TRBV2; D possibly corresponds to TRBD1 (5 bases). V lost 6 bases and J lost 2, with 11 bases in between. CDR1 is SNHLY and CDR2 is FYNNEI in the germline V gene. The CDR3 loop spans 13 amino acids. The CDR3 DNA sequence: TGTGCCAGCAGGCCCAGGGTGGCCTACGAGCAGTACTTC. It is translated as CASRPRVAYEQYF.

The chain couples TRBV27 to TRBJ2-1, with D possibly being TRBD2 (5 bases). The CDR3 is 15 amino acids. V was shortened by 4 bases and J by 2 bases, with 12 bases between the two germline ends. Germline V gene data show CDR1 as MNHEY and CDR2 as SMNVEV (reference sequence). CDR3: CASSSLSGAYNEQFF. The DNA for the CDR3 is TGTGCCAGCAGTTCCCTCAGCGGAGCCTACAATGAGCAGTTCTTC.

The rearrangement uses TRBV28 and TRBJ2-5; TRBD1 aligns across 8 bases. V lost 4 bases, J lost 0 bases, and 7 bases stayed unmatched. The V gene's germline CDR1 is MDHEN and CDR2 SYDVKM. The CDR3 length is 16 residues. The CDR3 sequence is CASSSPRTGYQETQYF. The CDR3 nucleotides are TGTGCCAGCAGTTCCCCTAGGACAGGGTACCAAGAGACCCAGTACTTC.

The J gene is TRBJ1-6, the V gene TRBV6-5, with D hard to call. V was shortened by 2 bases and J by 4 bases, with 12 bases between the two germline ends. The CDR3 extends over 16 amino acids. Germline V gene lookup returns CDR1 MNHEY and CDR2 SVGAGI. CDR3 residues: CASSYHLGRYNSPLHF. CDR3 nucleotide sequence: TGTGCCAGCAGTTACCATCTCGGCCGGTATAATTCACCCCTCCACTTT.

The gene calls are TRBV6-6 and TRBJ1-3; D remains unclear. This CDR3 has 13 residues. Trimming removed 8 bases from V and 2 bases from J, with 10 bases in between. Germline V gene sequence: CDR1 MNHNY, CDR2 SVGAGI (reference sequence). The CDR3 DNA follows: TGTGCCAGCGGCGAAGGGCCTGGAAACACCATATATTTT. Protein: CASGEGPGNTIYF.